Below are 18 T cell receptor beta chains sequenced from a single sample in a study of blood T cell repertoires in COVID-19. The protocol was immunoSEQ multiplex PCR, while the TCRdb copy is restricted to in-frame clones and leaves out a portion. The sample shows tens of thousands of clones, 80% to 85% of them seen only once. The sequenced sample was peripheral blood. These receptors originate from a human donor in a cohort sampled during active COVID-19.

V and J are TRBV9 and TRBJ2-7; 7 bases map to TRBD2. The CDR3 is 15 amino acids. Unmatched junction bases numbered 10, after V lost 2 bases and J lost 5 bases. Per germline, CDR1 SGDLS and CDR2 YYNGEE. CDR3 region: CASSVSGAPLDEQYF. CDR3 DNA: TGTGCCAGCAGCGTCAGCGGGGCTCCCCTAGACGAGCAGTACTTC.

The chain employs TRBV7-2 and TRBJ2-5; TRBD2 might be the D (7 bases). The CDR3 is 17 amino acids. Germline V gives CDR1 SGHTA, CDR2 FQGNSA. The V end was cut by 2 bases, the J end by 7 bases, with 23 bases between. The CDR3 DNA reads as TGTGCCAGCAGCTTATGGGGGGGCGGGGGACCCACCGTGACCCAGTACTTC. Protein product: CASSLWGGGGPTVTQYF.

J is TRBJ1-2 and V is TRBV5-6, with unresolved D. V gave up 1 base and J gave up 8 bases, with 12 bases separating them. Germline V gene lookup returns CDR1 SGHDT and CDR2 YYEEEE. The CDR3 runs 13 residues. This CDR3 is CASSLTHLEGYTF. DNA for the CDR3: TGTGCCAGCAGCTTGACGCACCTCGAGGGCTACACCTTC.

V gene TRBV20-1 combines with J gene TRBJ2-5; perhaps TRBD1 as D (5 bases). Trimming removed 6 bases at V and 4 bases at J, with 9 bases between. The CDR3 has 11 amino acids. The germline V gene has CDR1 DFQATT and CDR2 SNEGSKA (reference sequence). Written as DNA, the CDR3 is TGCAGTGCAAAAACAGGAGAGACCCAGTACTTC. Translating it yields CSAKTGETQYF.

The CDR3 is CASSLEGGSPLHF. The CDR3 DNA is TGTGCCAGCAGCTTAGAAGGGGGTTCACCCCTCCACTTT. The chain uses TRBV7-9 and TRBJ1-6; D might be TRBD1 (6 bases). Trimming shortened V by 1 base and J by 9 bases, and 7 bases separated the two germline ends. This CDR3 comprises 13 residues. Germline CDR1 and CDR2: SEHNR and FQNEAQ (reference sequence).

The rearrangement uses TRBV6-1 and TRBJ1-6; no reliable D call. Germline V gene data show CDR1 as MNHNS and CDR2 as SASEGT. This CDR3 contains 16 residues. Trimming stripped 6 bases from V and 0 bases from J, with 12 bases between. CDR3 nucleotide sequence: TGTGCCAGCAGGGAACTAGGTAGCTCCTATAATTCACCCCTCCACTTT. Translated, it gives CASRELGSSYNSPLHF.

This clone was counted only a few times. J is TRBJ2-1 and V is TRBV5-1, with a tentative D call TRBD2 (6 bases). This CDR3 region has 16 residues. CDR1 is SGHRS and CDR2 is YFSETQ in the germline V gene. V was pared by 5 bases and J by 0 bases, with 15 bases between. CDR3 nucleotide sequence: TGCGCCAGCAGTGGAACTAGCCGGAACTCCTACAATGAGCAGTTCTTC. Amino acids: CASSGTSRNSYNEQFF. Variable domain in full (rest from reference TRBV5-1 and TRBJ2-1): KAGVTQTPRYLIKTRGQQVTLSCSPISGHRSVSWYQQTPGQGLQFLFEYFSETQRNKGNFPGRFSGRQFSNSRSEMNVSTLELGDSALYLCASSGTSRNSYNEQFFGPGTRLTVL.

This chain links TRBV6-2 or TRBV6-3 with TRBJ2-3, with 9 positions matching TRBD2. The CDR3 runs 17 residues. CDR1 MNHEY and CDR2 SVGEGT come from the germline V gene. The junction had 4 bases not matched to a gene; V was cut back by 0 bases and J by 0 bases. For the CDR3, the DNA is TGTGCCAGCAGTTACTCGCTAGCGGGGTCTAGCACAGATACGCAGTATTTT. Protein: CASSYSLAGSSTDTQYF.

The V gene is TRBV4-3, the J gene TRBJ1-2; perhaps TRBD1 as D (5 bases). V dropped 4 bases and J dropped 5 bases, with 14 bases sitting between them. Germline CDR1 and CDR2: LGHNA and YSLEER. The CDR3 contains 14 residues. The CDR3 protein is CASSPNPGGYGYTF. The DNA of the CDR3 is TGCGCCAGCAGCCCTAACCCGGGGGGGTATGGCTACACCTTC.

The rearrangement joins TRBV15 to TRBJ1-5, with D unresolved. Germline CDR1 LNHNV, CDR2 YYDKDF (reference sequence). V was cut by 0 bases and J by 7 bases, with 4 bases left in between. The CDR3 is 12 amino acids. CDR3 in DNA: TGTGCCACCAGCAGAGATCAACAGCCCCAGCATTTT. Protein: CATSRDQQPQHF.

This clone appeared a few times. CDR3: CATSSFTTGQGHEQYF. The CDR3 DNA is TGTGCCACCAGCAGCTTTACCACCGGACAGGGCCACGAGCAGTACTTC. The chain uses TRBV15 and TRBJ2-7; 8 bases align to TRBD1. The CDR3 runs 16 residues. Germline CDR1 reads LNHNV; CDR2 reads YYDKDF (reference sequence). V shed 3 bases, J shed 5 bases, and the junction held 12 bases outside the gene matches.

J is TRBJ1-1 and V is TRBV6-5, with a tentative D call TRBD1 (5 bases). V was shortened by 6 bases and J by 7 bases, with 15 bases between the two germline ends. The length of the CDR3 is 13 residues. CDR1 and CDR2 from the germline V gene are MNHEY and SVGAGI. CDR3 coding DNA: TGTGCCAGCAGCCGGTCAGGGTTGCATGAAGCTTTCTTT. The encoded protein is CASSRSGLHEAFF.

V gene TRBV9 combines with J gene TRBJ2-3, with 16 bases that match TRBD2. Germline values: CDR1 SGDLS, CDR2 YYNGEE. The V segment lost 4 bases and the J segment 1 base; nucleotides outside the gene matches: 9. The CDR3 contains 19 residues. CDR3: CASSSHGTSGGAGTDTQYF. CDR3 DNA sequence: TGTGCCAGCAGCTCACACGGGACTAGCGGGGGGGCGGGCACAGATACGCAGTATTTT.

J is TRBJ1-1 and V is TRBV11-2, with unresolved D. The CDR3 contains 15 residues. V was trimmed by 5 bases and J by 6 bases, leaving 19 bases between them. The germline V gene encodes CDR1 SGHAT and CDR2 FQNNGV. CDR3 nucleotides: TGTGCCAGCAGCATCAGTGACACCCTTCTGGCTGAAGCTTTCTTT. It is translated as CASSISDTLLAEAFF.

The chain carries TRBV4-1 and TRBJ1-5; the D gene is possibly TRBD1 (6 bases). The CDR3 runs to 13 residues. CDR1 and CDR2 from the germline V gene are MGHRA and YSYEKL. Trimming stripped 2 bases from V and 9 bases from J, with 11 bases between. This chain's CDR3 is CASSQQQGRPQHF. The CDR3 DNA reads TGCGCCAGCAGCCAACAGCAGGGGCGGCCCCAGCATTTT.

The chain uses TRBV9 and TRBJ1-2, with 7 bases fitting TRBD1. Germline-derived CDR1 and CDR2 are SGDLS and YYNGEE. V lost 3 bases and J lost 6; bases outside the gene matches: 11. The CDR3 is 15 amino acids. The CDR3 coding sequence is TGTGCCAGCAGCGCAAGACAGGGTTCGTTCGATGGCTACACCTTC. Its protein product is CASSARQGSFDGYTF.

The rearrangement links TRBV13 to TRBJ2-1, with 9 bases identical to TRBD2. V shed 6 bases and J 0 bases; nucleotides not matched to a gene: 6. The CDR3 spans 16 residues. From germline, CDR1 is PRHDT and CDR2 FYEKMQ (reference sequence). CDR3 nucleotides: TGTGCCAGCAGGGCTAGCGGGGAAAGCTCCTACAATGAGCAGTTCTTC. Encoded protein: CASRASGESSYNEQFF.

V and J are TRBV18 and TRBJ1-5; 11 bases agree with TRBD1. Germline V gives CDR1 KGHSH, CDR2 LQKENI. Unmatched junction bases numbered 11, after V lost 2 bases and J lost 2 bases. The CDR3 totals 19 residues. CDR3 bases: TGTGCCAGCTCACCAAGGGGACAGGGGGGAGGCTTTGGCAATCAGCCCCAGCATTTT. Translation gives CASSPRGQGGGFGNQPQHF.